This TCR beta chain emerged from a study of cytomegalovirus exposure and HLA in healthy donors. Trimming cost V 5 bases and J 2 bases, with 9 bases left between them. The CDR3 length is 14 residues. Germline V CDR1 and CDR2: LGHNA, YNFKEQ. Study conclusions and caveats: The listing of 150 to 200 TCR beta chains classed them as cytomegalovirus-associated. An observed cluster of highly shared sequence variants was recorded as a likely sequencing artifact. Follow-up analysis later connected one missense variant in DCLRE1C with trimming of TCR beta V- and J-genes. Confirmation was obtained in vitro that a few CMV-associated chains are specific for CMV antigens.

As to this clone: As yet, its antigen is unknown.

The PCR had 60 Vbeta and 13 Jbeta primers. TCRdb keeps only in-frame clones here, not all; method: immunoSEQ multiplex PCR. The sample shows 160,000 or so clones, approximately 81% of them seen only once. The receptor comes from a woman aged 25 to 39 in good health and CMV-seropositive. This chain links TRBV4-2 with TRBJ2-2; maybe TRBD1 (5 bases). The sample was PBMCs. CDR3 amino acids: CASSSDRNTGELFF. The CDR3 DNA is TGTGCCAGCAGCTCCGACAGAAACACCGGGGAGCTGTTTTTT.